This TCR beta chain was obtained from a study of cytomegalovirus exposure and HLA in healthy donors. V shed 2 bases, J shed 5 bases, and the junction held 3 bases outside the gene matches. Germline V gene sequence: CDR1 LGHNA, CDR2 YSLEER. The CDR3 extends over 14 amino acids. A remark on this clone: Its specificity is not known.

Whole-study findings and limits: For TCR beta chains, V- and J-gene trimming was later linked to a missense DCLRE1C variant. The listing of 150 to 200 TCR beta chains classed them as cytomegalovirus-associated.

The PCR ran on 60 Vbeta and 13 Jbeta primers. Libraries were prepared by immunoSEQ multiplex PCR; TCRdb keeps only in-frame clonotypes and omits some of them. The profile shows 100,000 to 150,000 clones, 80% of them singletons. The sample was PBMCs. The receptor was derived from a man aged 45-60 years in good health and CMV-seronegative. The chain joins TRBV4-3 to TRBJ2-7; TRBD2 matches 10 bases. The CDR3 nucleotides read TGCGCCAGCAGCCAATCCACTAGCGGGGACGAGCAGTACTTC. It encodes CASSQSTSGDEQYF.